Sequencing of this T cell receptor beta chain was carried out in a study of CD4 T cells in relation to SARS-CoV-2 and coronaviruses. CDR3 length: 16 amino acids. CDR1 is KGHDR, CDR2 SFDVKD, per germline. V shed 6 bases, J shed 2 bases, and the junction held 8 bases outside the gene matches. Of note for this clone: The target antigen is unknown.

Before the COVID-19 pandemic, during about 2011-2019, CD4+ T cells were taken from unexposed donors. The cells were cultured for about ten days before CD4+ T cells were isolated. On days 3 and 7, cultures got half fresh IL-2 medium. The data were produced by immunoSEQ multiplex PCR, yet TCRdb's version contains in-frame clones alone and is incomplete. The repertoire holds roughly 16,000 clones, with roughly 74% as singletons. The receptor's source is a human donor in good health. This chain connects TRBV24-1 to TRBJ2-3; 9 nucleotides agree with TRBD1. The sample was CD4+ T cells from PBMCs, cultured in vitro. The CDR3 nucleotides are TGTGCCACCAGTTCCAGGACAGGGGACTCCACAGATACGCAGTATTTT. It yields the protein CATSSRTGDSTDTQYF.